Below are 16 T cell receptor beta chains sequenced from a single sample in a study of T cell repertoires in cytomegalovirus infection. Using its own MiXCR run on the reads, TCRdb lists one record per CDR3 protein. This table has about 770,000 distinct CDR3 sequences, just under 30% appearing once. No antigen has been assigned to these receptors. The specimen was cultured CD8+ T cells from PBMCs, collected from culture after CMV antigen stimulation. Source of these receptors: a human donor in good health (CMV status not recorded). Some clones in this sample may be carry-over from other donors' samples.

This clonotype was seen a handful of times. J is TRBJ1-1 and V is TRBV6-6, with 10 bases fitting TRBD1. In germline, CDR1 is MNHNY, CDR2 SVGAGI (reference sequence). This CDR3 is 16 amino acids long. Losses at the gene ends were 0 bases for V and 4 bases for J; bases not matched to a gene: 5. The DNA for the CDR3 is TGTGCCAGCAGTTACTCGGGACAGGGGAAGGGCACTGAAGCTTTCTTT. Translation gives CASSYSGQGKGTEAFF.

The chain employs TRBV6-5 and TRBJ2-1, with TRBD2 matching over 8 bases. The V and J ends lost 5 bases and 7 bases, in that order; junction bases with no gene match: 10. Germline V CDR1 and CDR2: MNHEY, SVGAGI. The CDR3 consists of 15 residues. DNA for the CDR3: TGTGCCAGCAGTCCCTCAAGCGGGGGTGAGAATGAGCAGTTCTTC. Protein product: CASSPSSGGENEQFF.

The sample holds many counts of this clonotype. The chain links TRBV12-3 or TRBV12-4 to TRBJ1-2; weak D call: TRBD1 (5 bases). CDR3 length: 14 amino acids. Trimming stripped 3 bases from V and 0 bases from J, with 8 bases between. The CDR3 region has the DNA TGTGCCAGCAGTTTGACAGCAGCTAACTATGGCTACACCTTC. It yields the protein CASSLTAANYGYTF.

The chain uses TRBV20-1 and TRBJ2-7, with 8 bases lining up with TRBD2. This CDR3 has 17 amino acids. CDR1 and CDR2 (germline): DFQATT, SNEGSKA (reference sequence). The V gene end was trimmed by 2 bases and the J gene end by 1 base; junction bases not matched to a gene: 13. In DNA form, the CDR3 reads TGCAGTGCTAGAATTTCCCTGCTTGCGGGGGGATCCTACGAGCAGTACGTC. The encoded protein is CSARISLLAGGSYEQYV.

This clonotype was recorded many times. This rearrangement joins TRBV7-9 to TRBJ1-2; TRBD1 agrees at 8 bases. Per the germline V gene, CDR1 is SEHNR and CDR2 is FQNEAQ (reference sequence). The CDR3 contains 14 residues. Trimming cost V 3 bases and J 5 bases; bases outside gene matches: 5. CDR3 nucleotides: TGTGCCAGCAGCTTGCGGACAGGGCGGTATGGCTACACCTTC. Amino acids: CASSLRTGRYGYTF.

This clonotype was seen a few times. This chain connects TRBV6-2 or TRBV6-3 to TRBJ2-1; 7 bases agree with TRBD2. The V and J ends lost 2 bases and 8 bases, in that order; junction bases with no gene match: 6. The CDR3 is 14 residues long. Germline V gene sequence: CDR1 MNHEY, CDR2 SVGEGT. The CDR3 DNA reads TGTGCCAGCAGTTACGGGGGGGGAGGTGATGAGCAGTTCTTC. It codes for CASSYGGGGDEQFF.

Here the CDR3 reads CASRLGGAYEQFF. The CDR3 DNA reads as TGTGCCAGCAGACTCGGGGGGGCCTATGAGCAGTTCTTC. The gene calls are TRBV5-4 and TRBJ2-1; 8 nucleotides align to TRBD2. V shed 5 bases, J shed 8 bases, and the junction held 6 bases outside the gene matches. This CDR3 region has 13 residues. Germline loops: CDR1 SGHNT, CDR2 YYREEE (reference sequence).

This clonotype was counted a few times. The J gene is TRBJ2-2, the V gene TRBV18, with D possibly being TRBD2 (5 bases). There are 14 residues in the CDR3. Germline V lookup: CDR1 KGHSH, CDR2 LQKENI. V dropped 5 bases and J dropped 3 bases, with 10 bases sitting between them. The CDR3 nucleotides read TGTGCCAGCTCATCCTACGGGGACACCGGGGAGCTGTTTTTT. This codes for CASSSYGDTGELFF.

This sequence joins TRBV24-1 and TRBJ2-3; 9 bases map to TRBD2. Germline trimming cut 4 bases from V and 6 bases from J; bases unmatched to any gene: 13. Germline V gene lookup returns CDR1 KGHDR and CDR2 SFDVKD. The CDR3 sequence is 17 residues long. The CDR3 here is CATSDARLAAPRDTQYF. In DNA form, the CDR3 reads TGTGCCACCAGTGACGCCCGACTAGCGGCCCCTAGGGATACGCAGTATTTT.

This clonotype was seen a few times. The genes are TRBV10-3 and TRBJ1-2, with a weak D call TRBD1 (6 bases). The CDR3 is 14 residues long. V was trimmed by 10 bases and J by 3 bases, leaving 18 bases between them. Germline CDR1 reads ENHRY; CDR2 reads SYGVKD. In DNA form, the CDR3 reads TGTGCCACCCTCACGGGGGGCCTCCACTATGGCTACACCTTC. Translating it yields CATLTGGLHYGYTF.

CDR3 residues: CAVEGVGGNQPQHF. The DNA for the CDR3 is TGTGCCGTCGAGGGGGTAGGGGGCAATCAGCCCCAGCATTTT. The V and J genes are TRBV28 and TRBJ1-5; a possible D gene is TRBD1 (6 bases). Trimming pared 11 bases from V and 2 bases from J, leaving 16 bases between. Germline assignment: CDR1 MDHEN and CDR2 SYDVKM. The CDR3 spans 14 residues.

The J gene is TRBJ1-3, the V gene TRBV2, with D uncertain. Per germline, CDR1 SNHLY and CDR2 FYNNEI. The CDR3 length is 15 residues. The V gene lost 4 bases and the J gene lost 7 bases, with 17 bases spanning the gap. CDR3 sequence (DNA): TGTGCCAGCAGTGTAAGCTCATTTCTTGGGAACACCATATATTTT. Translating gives CASSVSSFLGNTIYF.

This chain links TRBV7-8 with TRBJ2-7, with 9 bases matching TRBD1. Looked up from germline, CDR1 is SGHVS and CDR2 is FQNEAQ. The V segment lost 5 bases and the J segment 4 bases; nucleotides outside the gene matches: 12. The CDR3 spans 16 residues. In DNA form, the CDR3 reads TGTGCCAGCAGCGCACTCCGGGACAGGGACCTTTACGAGCAGTACGTC. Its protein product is CASSALRDRDLYEQYV.

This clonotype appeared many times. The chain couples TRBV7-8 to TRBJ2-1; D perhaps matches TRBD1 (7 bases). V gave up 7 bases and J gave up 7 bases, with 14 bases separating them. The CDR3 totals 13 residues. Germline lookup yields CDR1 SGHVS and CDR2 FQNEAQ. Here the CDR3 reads CASKQGGLNEQFF. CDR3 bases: TGTGCCAGCAAGCAGGGGGGCCTAAATGAGCAGTTCTTC. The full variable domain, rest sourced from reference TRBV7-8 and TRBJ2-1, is GAGVSQSPRYKVAKRGQDVALRCDPISGHVSLFWYQQALGQGPEFLTYFQNEAQLDKSGLPSDRFFAERPEGSVSTLKIQRTQQEDSAVYLCASKQGGLNEQFFGPGTRLTVL.

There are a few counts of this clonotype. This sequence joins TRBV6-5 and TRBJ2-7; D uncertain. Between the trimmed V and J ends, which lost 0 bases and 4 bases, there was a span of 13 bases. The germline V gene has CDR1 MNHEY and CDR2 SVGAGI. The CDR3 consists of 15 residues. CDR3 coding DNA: TGTGCCAGCAGTTACTCGATCGGCAGGCGGTACGAGCAGTACGTC. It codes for CASSYSIGRRYEQYV.

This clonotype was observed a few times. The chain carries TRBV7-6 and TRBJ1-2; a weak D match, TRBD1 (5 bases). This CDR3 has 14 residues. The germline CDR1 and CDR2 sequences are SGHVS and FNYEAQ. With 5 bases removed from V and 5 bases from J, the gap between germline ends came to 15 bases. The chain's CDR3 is CASSRGGRLYGYTF. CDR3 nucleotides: TGTGCCAGCAGCCGGGGGGGACGTCTTTATGGCTACACCTTC.